This passage covers 16 T cell receptor beta chains from one sample sequenced in a study of a mutant IDH1 vaccine in newly diagnosed glioma. The method was immunoSEQ multiplex PCR; TCRdb's version includes in-frame clones alone and lacks a portion of them. The repertoire holds tens of thousands of clones, with less than 85% as singletons. Time point here: baseline, week 1 (first vaccination visit). Treatment: pre-vaccination baseline after standard-of-care therapy. This specimen was PBMCs, taken from a glioma patient treated with radiotherapy, temozolomide or both. These TCRs come from a man aged 45 to 65 with glioma.

This rearrangement joins TRBV10-3 to TRBJ2-2; D is undetermined. The CDR3 consists of 14 residues. Germline V gives CDR1 ENHRY, CDR2 SYGVKD. The V end lost 2 bases, the J end lost 1 base, and 5 bases lay between the germline ends. The DNA for the CDR3 is TGTGCCATCAGTGAGGGGCAGAACACCGGGGAGCTGTTTTTT. This codes for CAISEGQNTGELFF.

This sequence joins TRBV6-6 and TRBJ2-1; TRBD1 is a possible D gene (6 bases). Germline lookup yields CDR1 MNHNY and CDR2 SVGAGI (reference sequence). CDR3 length equals 14 residues. The V gene lost 10 bases and the J gene lost 7 bases, with 20 bases spanning the gap. CDR3 DNA sequence: TGTGCCACCCAGACAGGACTGAGGGTGAATGAGCAGTTCTTC. It specifies CATQTGLRVNEQFF.

V gene TRBV4-1 combines with J gene TRBJ1-3; D uncertain. The V gene lost 0 bases and the J gene lost 0 bases, with 9 bases spanning the gap. This CDR3 spans 16 amino acids. Per the germline V gene, CDR1 is MGHRA and CDR2 is YSYEKL. CDR3 in amino acids: CASSQERTASGNTIYF. CDR3 bases: TGCGCCAGCAGCCAAGAGAGGACGGCCTCTGGAAACACCATATATTTT.

V usage is TRBV6-1 and J usage is TRBJ2-5; D not resolved. This CDR3 is built from 15 residues. Looked up from germline, CDR1 is MNHNS and CDR2 is SASEGT. V lost 0 bases to trimming and J lost 5 bases, with 13 bases between them. CDR3 residues: CASSEAPNPKETQYF. The CDR3 nucleotides read TGTGCCAGCAGTGAAGCACCGAATCCAAAGGAGACCCAGTACTTC.

The chain combines TRBV4-1 with TRBJ2-6, with D perhaps matching TRBD1 (6 bases). The CDR3 extends over 19 amino acids. CDR1 is MGHRA and CDR2 is YSYEKL in the germline V gene. The V end lost 2 bases, the J end lost 0 bases, and 17 bases lay between the germline ends. The CDR3 reads CASSQPTGSPNSGANVLTF. The CDR3 DNA follows: TGCGCCAGCAGCCAACCGACAGGCTCGCCCAACTCTGGGGCCAACGTCCTGACTTTC.

The V call is TRBV29-1, the J call TRBJ1-5; tentative D call: TRBD1 (5 bases). The germline CDR1 and CDR2 sequences are SQVTM and ANQGSEA. The CDR3 contains 12 residues. V was clipped by 0 bases and J by 11 bases, with 11 bases between them. The CDR3 sequence is CSVEDGRGSQHF. In nucleotides, the CDR3 is TGCAGCGTTGAAGATGGGAGGGGATCCCAGCATTTT.

The chain joins TRBV5-6 to TRBJ2-7; TRBD1 is a possible D gene (5 bases). The V end lost 1 base, the J end lost 3 bases, and 14 bases lay between the germline ends. Germline loops: CDR1 SGHDT, CDR2 YYEEEE. The CDR3 totals 15 residues. The CDR3 bases are TGTGCCAGCAGCTTGAGGGCAGGGAAGTTCTACGAGCAGTACTTC. It translates to CASSLRAGKFYEQYF.

The chain couples TRBV28 to TRBJ1-1, with unresolved D. This CDR3 spans 14 amino acids. Germline CDR1 is MDHEN and CDR2 is SYDVKM. The V gene lost 0 bases and the J gene lost 0 bases, with 5 bases spanning the gap. In DNA, the CDR3 is TGTGCCAGCAGTTTATGGGACTTGAACACTGAAGCTTTCTTT. It yields the protein CASSLWDLNTEAFF.

This chain connects TRBV30 to TRBJ2-7, with 7 bases that match TRBD1. The CDR3 extends over 15 amino acids. Germline assignment: CDR1 GTSNPN and CDR2 SVGIG (reference sequence). Trimming at V came to 3 bases and at J to 6 bases, leaving 14 bases not matched to a gene. This chain's CDR3 is CAWSGLTGLTGEQYF. CDR3 DNA: TGTGCCTGGAGCGGGCTGACAGGGCTGACGGGCGAGCAGTACTTC. Using reference TRBV30 and TRBJ2-7 for the parts outside the CDR3, the full variable domain is SQTIHQWPATLVQPVGSPLSLECTVEGTSNPNLYWYRQAAGRGLQLLFYSVGIGQISSEVPQNLSASRPQDRQFILSSKKLLLSDSGFYLCAWSGLTGLTGEQYFGPGTRLTVT.

This clone was found a few times. The chain uses TRBV7-9 and TRBJ2-5, with D perhaps assigned TRBD1 or TRBD2 (5 bases each). V dropped 4 bases and J dropped 5 bases, with 17 bases sitting between them. CDR3 length: 15 residues. Germline V gene lookup returns CDR1 SEHNR and CDR2 FQNEAQ (reference sequence). CDR3 nucleotides: TGTGCCAGCAGCTATTCCGGTCTAGAGGGGGAGACCCAGTACTTC. Translation: CASSYSGLEGETQYF.

The V and J genes are TRBV5-4 and TRBJ1-1, with 7 bases that match TRBD1. The CDR3 spans 14 residues. Germline V CDR1 and CDR2: SGHNT, YYREEE (reference sequence). V gave up 5 bases and J gave up 0 bases; unmatched junction bases: 4. The DNA for the CDR3 is TGTGCCAGCAGATCGGGACAGATGAACACTGAAGCTTTCTTT. Protein sequence: CASRSGQMNTEAFF.

The J gene is TRBJ2-7, the V gene TRBV7-2; TRBD1 might be the D (6 bases). The CDR3 sequence is 16 residues long. The germline V and J ends were trimmed by 1 base and 6 bases, with 19 bases remaining between them. Germline CDR1 SGHTA, CDR2 FQGNSA. CDR3 DNA: TGTGCCAGCAGCTTAGGACCTCGGGACACCGGGTCCGAGCAGTACTTC. Translated, it gives CASSLGPRDTGSEQYF. Variable domain in full (rest from reference TRBV7-2 and TRBJ2-7): GAGVSQSPSNKVTEKGKDVELRCDPISGHTALYWYRQSLGQGLEFLIYFQGNSAPDKSGLPSDRFSAERTGGSVSTLTIQRTQQEDSAVYLCASSLGPRDTGSEQYFGPGTRLTVT.

The chain joins TRBV28 to TRBJ1-5; D gene ambiguous. The CDR3 contains 15 residues. Trimming removed 6 bases from V and 0 bases from J, with 12 bases in between. CDR1 is MDHEN and CDR2 is SYDVKM in the germline V gene. The CDR3 bases are TGTGCCAGCAGCTTCGGACGGTATAGCAATCAGCCCCAGCATTTT. This sequence encodes CASSFGRYSNQPQHF.

The genes are TRBV4-1 and TRBJ2-3; 14 nucleotides align to TRBD2. The germline gives CDR1 MGHRA, CDR2 YSYEKL. The CDR3 is 17 amino acids. After removal of 4 bases from V and 6 bases from J, the junction contained 9 bases not matched to a gene. The CDR3 sequence: CASSRGLAGGPRDTQYF. In DNA, the CDR3 is TGCGCCAGCAGCCGCGGACTAGCGGGGGGCCCAAGGGATACGCAGTATTTT.

The chain has TRBV5-1 and TRBJ2-1, with 10 bases lining up with TRBD2. Germline V gives CDR1 SGHRS, CDR2 YFSETQ. V lost 3 bases to trimming and J lost 0 bases; unmatched junction nucleotides: 0. There are 15 residues in the CDR3. Here the CDR3 reads CASSSSGGSYNEQFF. The CDR3 bases are TGCGCCAGCAGCTCTAGCGGGGGCTCCTACAATGAGCAGTTCTTC. Using reference TRBV5-1 and TRBJ2-1 for the parts outside the CDR3, the full variable domain is KAGVTQTPRYLIKTRGQQVTLSCSPISGHRSVSWYQQTPGQGLQFLFEYFSETQRNKGNFPGRFSGRQFSNSRSEMNVSTLELGDSALYLCASSSSGGSYNEQFFGPGTRLTVL.

The CDR3 here is CASTPGHEYNEQFF. CDR3 sequence (DNA): TGTGCCAGCACCCCGGGACACGAGTACAATGAGCAGTTCTTC. The chain combines TRBV7-2 with TRBJ2-1; maybe TRBD1 (6 bases). The CDR3 runs to 14 residues. Germline assignment: CDR1 SGHTA and CDR2 FQGNSA. The ends were cut back, 7 bases at V and 4 bases at J, with 14 bases in the middle.